Reported below is one T cell receptor (beta chain). The data were taken from a study of blood T cell repertoires in COVID-19. Study-wide context: Some COVID-19 samples were acute and others convalescent; all came from the United States, Italy and Spain. The cDNA or gDNA used as material had been derived from T cells, B-cell-depleted T cells, or PBMCs.

Original processing methods: Estimation of nucleated cell counts was performed using reference gene primer amplification. Assay used: immunoSEQ multiplex PCR; TCRdb lists only in-frame clones, some missing. That table gives V, J and clone size, and the DNA gave D and trimming. The table has roughly 100,000 clones, 60% to 80% seen once; the top ten hold 9.8%. V dropped 2 bases and J dropped 7 bases, with 15 bases sitting between them. This CDR3 comprises 15 residues. From germline, CDR1 is MNHNY and CDR2 SVGAGI (reference sequence). V is TRBV6-6 and J is TRBJ2-1; D is possibly TRBD2 (6 bases). The TCR sequence derives from a man aged 55 to 69 with active or convalescent COVID-19. The sequenced material came from peripheral blood. The CDR3 DNA sequence: TGTGCCAGCAGTTACCCCTTAGCGGCGAAAAATGAGCAGTTCTTC. This codes for CASSYPLAAKNEQFF.